This section outlines one T cell receptor (beta chain) sequence together with its context. Antigen: not known. These data are taken from a study of Tregs in tolerant kidney transplant recipients. About the research overall: Recipient cells were told from donor cells by antibody staining.

The V end was cut by 2 bases, the J end by 4 bases, with 18 bases between. The CDR3 is made up of 17 amino acids. From germline, CDR1 is WNHNN and CDR2 SYGVQD (reference sequence). Some clones are missing from TCRdb's copy, which holds only in-frame ones; the method was immunoSEQ multiplex PCR. Found here are 15,000 to 20,000 clones, 65% of them singletons; the top ten hold roughly 3.5%. The chain combines TRBV10-1 with TRBJ1-5; D remains unclear. This clonotype originated in a human donor in good health. Material for sequencing was Tregs from blood cultured with allogeneic cells. CDR3 amino acids: CASSEVRETGRNQPQHF. CDR3 sequence (DNA): TGCGCCAGCAGTGAGGTGAGGGAAACGGGTAGGAATCAGCCCCAGCATTTT.